Included here is one T cell receptor (beta chain) sequence, with context. Its target is not known. Sequencing was performed with immunoSEQ multiplex PCR; in TCRdb, only in-frame clones are kept and a portion is missing. The sample lists around 97,000 clones, about 95% seen once, with 1% to 1.5% in the top ten. These data originate in a study of siplizumab effects on memory and regulatory T cells. Findings and limits, study-wide: A major contribution to the alloresponse seemed to be made by naive T cells, which seemed more diverse than memory cells.

The CDR3 extends over 14 amino acids. Germline CDR1 reads MDHEN; CDR2 reads SYDVKM. V lost 5 bases to trimming and J lost 4 bases, with 14 bases between them. The chain recombines TRBV28 with TRBJ1-1, with D possibly TRBD1 on 5 matching bases. This TCR was recovered from a human donor in good health. Sequenced: non-Treg CD4+ T cells sorted from blood. The CDR3 DNA reads as TGTGCCAGCAGTCTGGGGCGTGGGAGCACTGAAGCTTTCTTT. Its protein is CASSLGRGSTEAFF.